The clone carrying this TCR beta chain was detected a few times. Its target is not known. This record comes from a study of Graves' ophthalmopathy and Graves' hyperthyroidism. Investigators amplified TCR beta CDR3 regions from RNA transcripts. HTBI primers primed a first-round RT-PCR, and a second-round multiplex PCR followed. TCRdb recomputed calls from the multiplex PCR reads with MiXCR, one row per CDR3 protein. The data show about 1.1 million distinct CDR3 sequences, with about 35% seen just once and approximately 10% held by the top ten. Trimming at V came to 4 bases and at J to 5 bases, leaving 5 bases not matched to a gene. CDR1 SNHLY and CDR2 FYNNEI come from the germline V gene. CDR3 length: 15 residues. Study-level findings and limits: Sensitivity of around 86% and specificity of less than 82% were achieved when a 13-signature model separated ophthalmopathy from stable hyperthyroidism.

Input material: peripheral blood or thyroid tissue (not recorded which). This rearrangement joins TRBV2 to TRBJ1-6; 7 bases fit TRBD1. The TCR was taken from an adult man with Graves' hyperthyroidism. CDR3: CASSGQGSHNSPLHF. The CDR3 DNA sequence: TGTGCCAGCAGTGGACAGGGCAGCCATAATTCACCCCTCCACTTT.